Listed below are T cell receptor beta chains from one sample, sequenced in a study of breast tumors, draining lymph nodes, adjacent tissues. TCRdb reanalysed the multiplex PCR reads using MiXCR and keeps one entry per CDR3 protein. The sample yields about 270,000 distinct CDR3 sequences, 30% seen once. Sequenced sample: axillary lymph node tissue. These receptors were obtained from a female donor with breast cancer. Some clones in this sample may be carry-over from other donors' samples. Each CDR3 is given with its conserved first and last residue. Fields, in order: clone size, V gene, J gene, D gene, CDR3 DNA, CDR3 protein. A D gene is named only where the DNA matches it firmly. Clone size is shown for a subset of rows, as once, few, many or a class of expanded clone.

abundance: many
v_gene: TRBV7-2
j_gene: TRBJ2-5
d_gene: NA
CDR3nt: TGTGCCAGCAGCCCGACTGGGGGCTTAGCGGTGAGGCAAGAGACCCAGTACTTC
CDR3aa: CASSPTGGLAVRQETQYF

abundance: few
v_gene: TRBV19
j_gene: TRBJ2-1
d_gene: NA
CDR3nt: TGTGCCACCCGGGCGGTCCTGAGCTCCTACAATGAGCAGTTCTTC
CDR3aa: CATRAVLSSYNEQFF

abundance: NA
v_gene: TRBV6-4
j_gene: TRBJ1-4
d_gene: NA
CDR3nt: TGTGCCAGCAGCGAAGGGCGGGATGAAAAACTGTTTTTT
CDR3aa: CASSEGRDEKLFF

abundance: many
v_gene: TRBV20-1
j_gene: TRBJ2-3
d_gene: TRBD2
CDR3nt: TGCAGTGCTAGAGGGGAGGGAGTAGCGGGAGATGCAGATACGCAGTATTTT
CDR3aa: CSARGEGVAGDADTQYF

abundance: many
v_gene: TRBV4-2
j_gene: TRBJ2-6
d_gene: NA
CDR3nt: TGTGCCAGCAGTCCCACGTCTGGGGCCAACGTCCTGACTTTC
CDR3aa: CASSPTSGANVLTF

abundance: once
v_gene: TRBV2
j_gene: TRBJ2-5
d_gene: TRBD1
CDR3nt: TGTGCCAGCACATGGGAAACAGGGGCCCAGTACTTC
CDR3aa: CASTWETGAQYF

abundance: many
v_gene: TRBV5-8
j_gene: TRBJ2-2
d_gene: NA
CDR3nt: TGTGCCAGCAAAGCAGCGGACACCGGGGAGCTGTTTTTT
CDR3aa: CASKAADTGELFF

abundance: many
v_gene: TRBV5-1
j_gene: TRBJ2-7
d_gene: TRBD2
CDR3nt: TGCGCCAGCAGCTTGCTGGCGGGAGTGGGGGAGCAGTACTTC
CDR3aa: CASSLLAGVGEQYF

abundance: many
v_gene: TRBV10-3
j_gene: TRBJ2-1
d_gene: NA
CDR3nt: TGTGCCATCAGGGGTCTTAACAATGAGCAGTTCTTC
CDR3aa: CAIRGLNNEQFF

abundance: NA
v_gene: TRBV5-1
j_gene: TRBJ2-5
d_gene: TRBD1
CDR3nt: TGCGCCAGCAGCTTCCCAGGACAGGGGGAGACCCAGTACTTC
CDR3aa: CASSFPGQGETQYF

abundance: many
v_gene: TRBV30
j_gene: TRBJ2-2
d_gene: NA
CDR3nt: TGTGCCTTTAAACAGGTTAAGAACACCGGGGAGCTGTTTTTT
CDR3aa: CAFKQVKNTGELFF

abundance: few
v_gene: TRBV30
j_gene: TRBJ2-2
d_gene: NA
CDR3nt: TGTGCCGGAGGATCTGCGCCCGGGGAGCTGTTTTTT
CDR3aa: CAGGSAPGELFF

abundance: many
v_gene: TRBV6-5
j_gene: TRBJ1-6
d_gene: NA
CDR3nt: TGTGCCAGCAGTTACTGGGGGACCCAGGGAAGCTCCTATAATTCACCCCTCCACTTT
CDR3aa: CASSYWGTQGSSYNSPLHF

abundance: many
v_gene: TRBV9
j_gene: TRBJ2-3
d_gene: NA
CDR3nt: TGTGCCAGCCAGATGGGGGACACAACAGATACGCAGTATTTT
CDR3aa: CASQMGDTTDTQYF

abundance: NA
v_gene: TRBV5-1
j_gene: TRBJ2-3
d_gene: TRBD2
CDR3nt: TGCGCCAGCAGCTTGGTAGCGGGAGTCATTGATACGCAGTATTTT
CDR3aa: CASSLVAGVIDTQYF

abundance: many
v_gene: TRBV10-3
j_gene: TRBJ2-3
d_gene: NA
CDR3nt: TGTGCCATCAGTGGGCCTATGAGGGAGGCAGGGGAGAGCACAGATACGCAGTATTTT
CDR3aa: CAISGPMREAGESTDTQYF

abundance: few
v_gene: TRBV6-2/TRBV6-3
j_gene: TRBJ2-1
d_gene: NA
CDR3nt: TGTGCCAGCAGTTACCGGCCCCCTAGTAGCGGCGCCAATGAGCAGTTCTTC
CDR3aa: CASSYRPPSSGANEQFF

abundance: many
v_gene: TRBV6-6
j_gene: TRBJ2-2
d_gene: NA
CDR3nt: TGTGCCAGCAGTCCTCAGGTGACCGGGGAGCTGTTTTTT
CDR3aa: CASSPQVTGELFF

abundance: NA
v_gene: TRBV24-1
j_gene: TRBJ1-1
d_gene: NA
CDR3nt: TGTGCCACCCGTAGCATAGGCCCCTCGTCAGCTTCCTTT
CDR3aa: CATRSIGPSSASF

abundance: many
v_gene: TRBV20-1
j_gene: TRBJ2-5
d_gene: TRBD2
CDR3nt: TGCAGTGCTTCTCGGGGGGGTCGGGAGACCCAGTACTTC
CDR3aa: CSASRGGRETQYF

abundance: NA
v_gene: TRBV6-2/TRBV6-3
j_gene: TRBJ2-2
d_gene: NA
CDR3nt: TGTGCCAGCAGTTACATGCTAGAGGCCGCGGAGCTGTTTTTT
CDR3aa: CASSYMLEAAELFF

abundance: NA
v_gene: TRBV7-9
j_gene: TRBJ2-7
d_gene: NA
CDR3nt: TGTGCCCGCAGCTTAAATTCGTACGAGCAGTACTTC
CDR3aa: CARSLNSYEQYF

abundance: NA
v_gene: TRBV10-2
j_gene: TRBJ2-6
d_gene: TRBD1
CDR3nt: TGCGCCAGCAGTGATCCGGGACAGGCCGACTCTGGGGCCAACGTCCTGACTTTC
CDR3aa: CASSDPGQADSGANVLTF

abundance: many
v_gene: TRBV7-6
j_gene: TRBJ2-1
d_gene: NA
CDR3nt: TGTGCCAGCAGCCCCACGTGGGGGCGCTATGAGCAGTTCTTC
CDR3aa: CASSPTWGRYEQFF

abundance: many
v_gene: TRBV9
j_gene: TRBJ2-6
d_gene: NA
CDR3nt: TGTGCCAGCAGCGTGGACGTCACTAGGGTTGGGGCCACCGTCCTGACTTTC
CDR3aa: CASSVDVTRVGATVLTF

abundance: NA
v_gene: TRBV20-1
j_gene: TRBJ1-3
d_gene: TRBD1
CDR3nt: TGCAGTGCTATCCGGGACAGTGGAAACACCATATATTTT
CDR3aa: CSAIRDSGNTIYF

abundance: few
v_gene: TRBV30
j_gene: TRBJ1-5
d_gene: NA
CDR3nt: TGTGCCTGGAGTTTTGGGAGGGCCTACCAGCCCCAGCATTTT
CDR3aa: CAWSFGRAYQPQHF

abundance: many
v_gene: TRBV7-2
j_gene: TRBJ1-2
d_gene: NA
CDR3nt: TGTGCCAGCAGTACCTTAGGGTACTATGGCTACACCTTC
CDR3aa: CASSTLGYYGYTF

abundance: many
v_gene: TRBV7-9
j_gene: TRBJ1-2
d_gene: NA
CDR3nt: TGTGCCAGCAGCTGGACGTTGGGGAACTATGGCTACACCTTC
CDR3aa: CASSWTLGNYGYTF

abundance: many
v_gene: TRBV5-1
j_gene: TRBJ2-2
d_gene: NA
CDR3nt: TGCGCCAGCAGCCCGGACCGAATCGCGAACACCGGGGAGCTGTTTTTT
CDR3aa: CASSPDRIANTGELFF

abundance: NA
v_gene: TRBV6-6
j_gene: TRBJ2-7
d_gene: TRBD2
CDR3nt: TGTGCCAGCACCCCCCCTGCGGGGGGATCCTACGAGCAGTACTTC
CDR3aa: CASTPPAGGSYEQYF

abundance: NA
v_gene: TRBV27
j_gene: TRBJ1-5
d_gene: NA
CDR3nt: TGTGCCAGCAGTGAGGATTATAGCAATCAGCCCCAGCATTTT
CDR3aa: CASSEDYSNQPQHF

abundance: NA
v_gene: TRBV9
j_gene: TRBJ2-2
d_gene: NA
CDR3nt: TGTGCCAGCAGCGTTGAGGGGGAGGGCCTGACCGGGGAGCTGTTTTTT
CDR3aa: CASSVEGEGLTGELFF

abundance: many
v_gene: TRBV12-3/TRBV12-4
j_gene: TRBJ2-2
d_gene: NA
CDR3nt: TGTGCCAGCAGTTTTGATAGTGTGCACGGGGAGCTGTTTTTT
CDR3aa: CASSFDSVHGELFF

abundance: NA
v_gene: TRBV7-9
j_gene: TRBJ1-4
d_gene: NA
CDR3nt: TGTGCCAGCGGTGAAGACGCCACGGGTGAAAAACTGTTTTTT
CDR3aa: CASGEDATGEKLFF

abundance: NA
v_gene: TRBV7-6
j_gene: TRBJ2-1
d_gene: TRBD2
CDR3nt: TGTGCCAGCAGCTTAAGCGGGAGGAGTAATGAGCAGTTCTTC
CDR3aa: CASSLSGRSNEQFF

abundance: few
v_gene: TRBV28
j_gene: TRBJ1-2
d_gene: NA
CDR3nt: TGTGCCAGCAGTTTATTTCTGGGTGGCTACACCTTC
CDR3aa: CASSLFLGGYTF

abundance: NA
v_gene: TRBV25-1
j_gene: TRBJ2-2
d_gene: TRBD2
CDR3nt: TGTGCCAGCAGTGTGGGGGCGGGGCTAGCGGGAGGAACCGGGGAGCTGTTTTTT
CDR3aa: CASSVGAGLAGGTGELFF

abundance: once
v_gene: TRBV10-3
j_gene: TRBJ2-3
d_gene: NA
CDR3nt: TGTGCCATCAGCAGGGGGGGAGGCACAGATTCGCAGTATTTT
CDR3aa: CAISRGGGTDSQYF

abundance: NA
v_gene: TRBV24-1
j_gene: TRBJ2-1
d_gene: TRBD2
CDR3nt: TGTGCCACCAGTGACTCGGGACTAGCGGGAGGGCCTAATGAGCAGTTCTTC
CDR3aa: CATSDSGLAGGPNEQFF

abundance: NA
v_gene: TRBV19
j_gene: TRBJ1-1
d_gene: NA
CDR3nt: TGTGCCAGTAGTATAACAGAGAACACTGAAGCTTTCTTT
CDR3aa: CASSITENTEAFF

abundance: NA
v_gene: TRBV7-3
j_gene: TRBJ2-6
d_gene: TRBD2
CDR3nt: TGTGCCAGCAGCCCCGGACTAGCGGGAGGAAATGGGGCCAACGTCCTGACTTTC
CDR3aa: CASSPGLAGGNGANVLTF

abundance: many
v_gene: TRBV29-1
j_gene: TRBJ2-3
d_gene: NA
CDR3nt: TGCAGCGTTAACTCCGGGGCGGGGCCAGATACGCAGTATTTT
CDR3aa: CSVNSGAGPDTQYF

abundance: many
v_gene: TRBV6-5
j_gene: TRBJ2-7
d_gene: NA
CDR3nt: TGTGCCAGCAGTTATCGGGGAATTACCTACGAGCAGTACTTC
CDR3aa: CASSYRGITYEQYF

abundance: few
v_gene: TRBV4-1
j_gene: TRBJ2-2
d_gene: TRBD2
CDR3nt: TGCGCCAGCAGCTCAGCGGGGGGCTGGAGGGGGGAGCTGTTTTTT
CDR3aa: CASSSAGGWRGELFF

abundance: many
v_gene: TRBV20-1
j_gene: TRBJ2-3
d_gene: TRBD1
CDR3nt: TGCAGTGCTACCCGGACAGGGTTTGAGGCAGATACGCAGTATTTT
CDR3aa: CSATRTGFEADTQYF

abundance: many
v_gene: TRBV11-2
j_gene: TRBJ2-2
d_gene: NA
CDR3nt: TGTGCCAGCAGCTCCTCCGGGACGACGAACACCGGGGAGCTGTTTTTT
CDR3aa: CASSSSGTTNTGELFF

abundance: few
v_gene: TRBV6-1
j_gene: TRBJ2-1
d_gene: TRBD1
CDR3nt: TGTGCCAGCGGTGGACAGGAGGCCGGTGAGCAGTTCTTC
CDR3aa: CASGGQEAGEQFF

abundance: many
v_gene: TRBV20-1
j_gene: TRBJ2-3
d_gene: TRBD2
CDR3nt: TGCAGTGCTATACTAGCGGTTGGCACAGATACGCAGTATTTT
CDR3aa: CSAILAVGTDTQYF

abundance: many
v_gene: TRBV7-9
j_gene: TRBJ2-5
d_gene: TRBD2
CDR3nt: TGTGCCAGCAGCCCAAGACCTGGACTAGCACAAGAGACCCAGTACTTC
CDR3aa: CASSPRPGLAQETQYF

abundance: many
v_gene: TRBV29-1
j_gene: TRBJ2-1
d_gene: TRBD1
CDR3nt: TGCAGCGTAGAAGGGACAGACCAAAATGAGCAGTTCTTC
CDR3aa: CSVEGTDQNEQFF

abundance: many
v_gene: TRBV7-9
j_gene: TRBJ1-2
d_gene: NA
CDR3nt: TGTGCCAGCAGCTTAGTACGCAGGACGCGGGACTATGGCTACACCTTC
CDR3aa: CASSLVRRTRDYGYTF

abundance: NA
v_gene: TRBV28
j_gene: TRBJ1-2
d_gene: TRBD1
CDR3nt: TGTGCCAGCAGTCGTCCGGGACAGGACGGCTATGGCTACACCTTC
CDR3aa: CASSRPGQDGYGYTF

abundance: NA
v_gene: TRBV27
j_gene: TRBJ2-7
d_gene: TRBD2
CDR3nt: TGTGCCAGCAGCGTGAACAGAGCGGGAGGGCCCTCCTACGAGCAGTACTTC
CDR3aa: CASSVNRAGGPSYEQYF